This TCR beta chain stems from a study of blood T cell repertoires in COVID-19. Study-level background: Sources were T cells, B-cell-depleted T cells, or PBMCs; the material itself was cDNA or gDNA.

Some clones are missing from TCRdb's copy, which holds only in-frame ones; the method was immunoSEQ multiplex PCR. The sample holds 150,000 or so clones, roughly 88% seen once. Germline loops: CDR1 SGHRS, CDR2 YFSETQ. Trimming removed 0 bases from V and 8 bases from J; junction bases left unmatched: 11. The CDR3 runs to 16 residues. The source is a man aged 55 to 69 with COVID-19, enrolled during active disease. Sequences were obtained from peripheral blood. This sequence joins TRBV5-1 and TRBJ2-1; TRBD2 matches at 7 bases. The CDR3 region is CASSLEAGAWRDEQFF. CDR3 nucleotides: TGCGCCAGCAGCTTGGAGGCGGGAGCATGGCGCGATGAGCAGTTCTTC. The variable domain in full, completed from reference TRBV5-1 and TRBJ2-1, reads KAGVTQTPRYLIKTRGQQVTLSCSPISGHRSVSWYQQTPGQGLQFLFEYFSETQRNKGNFPGRFSGRQFSNSRSEMNVSTLELGDSALYLCASSLEAGAWRDEQFFGPGTRLTVL.